The rows below give T cell receptor beta chains drawn from one sample of a study of blood T cell repertoires in COVID-19. Method: immunoSEQ multiplex PCR; TCRdb's copy keeps in-frame clones and lacks some. Among about 320,000 clones, roughly 90% were seen once, and the ten largest hold about 4%. The sequencing sample was made of PBMCs or T cells enriched from blood (not recorded which). The receptors here all came from a woman under 40 who had been exposed to COVID-19. Each CDR3 is given with its conserved first and last residue. D genes are given only for firm matches. Part of the rows lack a size; the others show once, few, many or a class for expanded clones.

TRBV5-1	TRBJ2-1	TRBD1	-	TGCGCCAGCAGCAGGACGGGACAGGGCACCTACAATGAGCAGTTCTTC	CASSRTGQGTYNEQFF
TRBV18	TRBJ2-2	TRBD1	once	TGTGCCAGCTCACTCGACAGGGGACAGAACACCGGGGAGCTGTTTTTT	CASSLDRGQNTGELFF
TRBV18	TRBJ1-1	-	-	TGTGCCAGCTCACCACCGACGGGATGGACTGAAGCTTTCTTT	CASSPPTGWTEAFF
TRBV19	TRBJ1-4	-	once	TGTGCCAGTAGCCCCCGCACTCTAAGAGGGGAAAAACTGTTTTTT	CASSPRTLRGEKLFF
TRBV5-1	TRBJ2-1	TRBD2	-	TGCGCCAGCAGCTATCGTAGAACTAGCGGGGGGGCCAGGGATGAGCAGTTCTTC	CASSYRRTSGGARDEQFF
TRBV30	TRBJ1-1	-	-	TGTGCCTGGAGTGTAACAGGGCGCACTGAAGCTTTCTTT	CAWSVTGRTEAFF
TRBV19	TRBJ2-7	TRBD1	-	TGTGCCAGTAGTCCGGGACAGGGGCTCATCGAGCAGTACTTC	CASSPGQGLIEQYF
TRBV5-6	TRBJ2-7	TRBD1	-	TGTGCCAGCAGTTTCCGGGACAGGGTGGAGCAGTACTTC	CASSFRDRVEQYF
TRBV5-4	TRBJ2-7	TRBD2	-	TGTGCCAGCAGCTTGCTAGCGGGGGGGTCCTACGAGCAGTACTTC	CASSLLAGGSYEQYF
TRBV4-3	TRBJ2-6	TRBD2	-	TGCGCCAGCAGCCAACGGGGGGACGGAGCTCTAGTGGCCAACGTCCTGACTTTC	CASSQRGDGALVANVLTF
TRBV5-1	TRBJ2-7	TRBD1	few	TGCGCCAGCAGCCAAGGGACAGGGGCGGCCTACGAGCAGTACTTC	CASSQGTGAAYEQYF
TRBV29-1	TRBJ2-7	-	-	TGCAGCGTTGAACCTGAGGGCTACGAGCAGTACTTC	CSVEPEGYEQYF
TRBV10-3	TRBJ1-2	TRBD1	-	TGTGCCATCAGTGATGTGGGACAGGGATCTAACTATGGCTACACCTTC	CAISDVGQGSNYGYTF
TRBV5-6	TRBJ1-2	-	-	TGTGCCAGCAGGGCCCGGGATAACTATGGCTACACCTTC	CASRARDNYGYTF
TRBV4-3	TRBJ2-7	-	-	TGCGCCAGCAGCCAACGGGCGGGGTCGCCCTACGAGCAGTACTTC	CASSQRAGSPYEQYF